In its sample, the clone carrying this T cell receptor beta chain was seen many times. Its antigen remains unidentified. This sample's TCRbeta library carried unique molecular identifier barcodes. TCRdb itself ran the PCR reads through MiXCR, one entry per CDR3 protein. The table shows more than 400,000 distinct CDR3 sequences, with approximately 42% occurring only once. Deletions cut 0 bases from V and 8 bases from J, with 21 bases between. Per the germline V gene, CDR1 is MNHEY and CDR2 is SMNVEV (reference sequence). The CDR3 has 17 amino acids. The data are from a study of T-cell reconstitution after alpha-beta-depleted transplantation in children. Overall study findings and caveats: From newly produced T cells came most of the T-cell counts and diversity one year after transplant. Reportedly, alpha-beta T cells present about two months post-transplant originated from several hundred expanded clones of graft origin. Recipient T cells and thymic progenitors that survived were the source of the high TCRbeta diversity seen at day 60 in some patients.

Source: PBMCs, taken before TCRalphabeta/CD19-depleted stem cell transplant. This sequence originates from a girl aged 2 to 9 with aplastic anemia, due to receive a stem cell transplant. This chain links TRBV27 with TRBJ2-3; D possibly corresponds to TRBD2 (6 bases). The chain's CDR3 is CASSLSSRLATSGTQYF. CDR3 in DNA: TGTGCCAGCAGTTTATCGAGTAGGCTAGCGACGTCGGGTACGCAGTATTTT.